Listed below are T cell receptor beta chains from one sample, sequenced in a study of cytomegalovirus exposure and HLA in healthy donors. Profiled with immunoSEQ multiplex PCR; TCRdb holds only in-frame clones, not every one. Of 130,000 to 150,000 clones listed, 89% are singletons. Sequenced sample: PBMCs. The receptors shown here come from a woman aged 18-29 years in good health and CMV-seropositive. CDR3s include the opening cysteine and the closing phenylalanine or tryptophan. The D gene is left open where the match is weak. Clone size is stated in some rows and not others, as once, few, many or a class when expanded.

>-|TRBJ1-1|once|TRBV28
CASSQIPGVGAFF
TGTGCCAGCAGCCAGATTCCGGGGGTTGGGGCTTTCTTT
>-|TRBJ1-3|-|TRBV9
CASSVAARVRAGNTIYF
TGTGCCAGCAGCGTAGCTGCCCGGGTTCGGGCTGGAAACACCATATATTTT
>TRBD1|TRBJ1-5|-|TRBV30
CAWDSSGGGNQPQHF
TGTGCCTGGGACTCGTCAGGGGGCGGGAATCAGCCCCAGCATTTT
>-|TRBJ1-1|-|TRBV19
CASSQITEAFF
TGTGCCAGTAGTCAAATCACTGAAGCTTTCTTT
>TRBD1|TRBJ2-3|-|TRBV30
CAWSGTGVRTDTQYF
TGTGCCTGGAGCGGGACAGGGGTAAGGACAGATACGCAGTATTTT
>TRBD1|TRBJ1-3|-|TRBV5-1
CASSLGQGARSGNTIYF
TGCGCCAGCAGCTTGGGACAGGGGGCCCGCTCTGGAAACACCATATATTTT
>-|TRBJ2-1|-|TRBV30
CAWMIVGGRSYNEQFF
TGTGCCTGGATGATCGTAGGGGGAAGGTCCTACAATGAGCAGTTCTTC
>-|TRBJ2-3|-|TRBV19
CASSWTSTDTQYF
TGTGCCAGTAGTTGGACTAGCACAGATACGCAGTATTTT
>-|TRBJ1-5|-|TRBV13
CASSLGGQPQHF
TGTGCCAGCAGCTTAGGCGGTCAGCCCCAGCATTTT
>TRBD1|TRBJ2-5|-|TRBV14
CASSQLRQGAAETQYF
TGTGCCAGCAGCCAACTCCGACAGGGGGCTGCAGAGACCCAGTACTTC
>TRBD1|TRBJ2-7|once|TRBV27
CASSLGYRDSFYEQYF
TGTGCCAGCAGTTTAGGTTACCGGGACAGCTTCTACGAGCAGTACTTC
>TRBD1|TRBJ2-7|once|TRBV27
CASSLLTGSEQYF
TGTGCCAGCAGTTTACTGACAGGGAGCGAACAGTACTTC
>-|TRBJ2-5|-|TRBV5-4
CASSFRTGTQYF
TGTGCCAGCAGCTTCAGGACTGGAACCCAGTACTTC
>-|TRBJ1-4|once|TRBV6-1
CASRDSGRGGKLFF
TGTGCCAGCCGTGATAGTGGCAGGGGTGGAAAACTGTTTTTT
>-|TRBJ1-3|-|TRBV5-8
CASSLGGQITGNTIYF
TGTGCCAGCAGCTTGGGTGGACAGATTACTGGAAACACCATATATTTT
>-|TRBJ1-1|-|TRBV28
CASSSVLGRVDTEAFF
TGTGCCAGCAGCTCAGTCCTGGGCAGGGTTGACACTGAAGCTTTCTTT
>TRBD1|TRBJ1-6|-|TRBV28
CASSPRDRLNSPLHF
TGTGCCAGCAGTCCGCGGGACAGGCTTAATTCACCCCTCCACTTT
>TRBD1|TRBJ1-2|-|TRBV18
CASSPEDRANYGYTF
TGTGCCAGCTCACCAGAGGACAGGGCTAACTATGGCTACACCTTC
>TRBD1|TRBJ2-7|-|TRBV2
CASSSGTGAYEQYF
TGTGCCAGCAGTTCCGGGACAGGGGCCTACGAGCAGTACTTC
>-|TRBJ2-3|-|TRBV27
CASSLALQGISTDTQYF
TGTGCCAGCAGTCTAGCCCTACAGGGTATTAGCACAGATACGCAGTATTTT
>TRBD1|TRBJ2-7|-|TRBV13
CASSLEAGGADEQYF
TGTGCCAGCAGCTTAGAGGCAGGGGGCGCCGACGAGCAGTACTTC
>TRBD2|TRBJ2-4|-|TRBV4-2
CASSLPSSGGAKNIQYF
TGTGCCAGCAGCCTCCCCTCTAGCGGGGGGGCCAAAAACATTCAGTACTTC
>TRBD2|TRBJ2-1|-|TRBV2
CASRSATGAGGRYNEQFF
TGTGCCAGCCGAAGCGCCACGGGAGCGGGGGGTCGTTACAATGAGCAGTTCTTC
>-|TRBJ1-5|-|TRBV27
CASSWGRGSNQPQHF
TGTGCCAGCAGTTGGGGTCGGGGTTCCAATCAGCCCCAGCATTTT
>-|TRBJ2-7|-|TRBV6-1
CASIRETGNHEQYF
TGTGCCAGCATCCGGGAGACAGGGAACCACGAGCAGTACTTC
>-|TRBJ1-6|-|TRBV30
CAWSVRGSSYNSPLHF
TGTGCCTGGAGTGTACGGGGAAGCTCCTATAATTCACCCCTCCACTTT
>TRBD1|TRBJ1-1|-|TRBV5-4
CASSGQGLGNTEAFF
TGTGCCAGCAGCGGACAGGGGCTCGGGAACACTGAAGCTTTCTTT